What follows describes a single TCR beta chain. Every patient relapsed after autologous stem cell transplantation, and brentuximab vedotin exposure varied. Profiled with immunoSEQ multiplex PCR; TCRdb holds only in-frame clones, not every one. The data show around 41,000 clones, roughly 70% seen once. The sample is drawn from a study of PD-1 blockade in classical Hodgkin lymphoma. The CDR3 extends over 11 amino acids. Germline loops: CDR1 SNHLY, CDR2 FYNNEI. This clonotype was obtained from a human donor with classical Hodgkin lymphoma. The source material was peripheral blood mononuclear cells (PBMCs), sampled before the second cycle of nivolumab. This chain joins TRBV2 and TRBJ2-5; D not certain. Matching the DNA end better, TRBJ2-7 makes the J call doubtful. The chain's CDR3 is CATDNGYEQYF. Here the CDR3 DNA reads TGTGCCACCGATAACGGTTACGAGCAGTACTTC.